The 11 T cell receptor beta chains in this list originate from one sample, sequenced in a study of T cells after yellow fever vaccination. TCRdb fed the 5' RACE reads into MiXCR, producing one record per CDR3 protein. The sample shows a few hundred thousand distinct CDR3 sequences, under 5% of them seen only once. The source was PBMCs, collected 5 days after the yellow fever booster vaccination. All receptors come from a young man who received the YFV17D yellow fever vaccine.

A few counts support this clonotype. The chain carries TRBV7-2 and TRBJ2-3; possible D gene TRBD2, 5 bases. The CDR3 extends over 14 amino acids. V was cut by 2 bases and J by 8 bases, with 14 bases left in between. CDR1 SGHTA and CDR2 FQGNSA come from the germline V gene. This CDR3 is CASSLNRQSGTQYF. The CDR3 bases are TGTGCCAGCAGCTTAAATCGACAAAGCGGTACGCAGTATTTT.

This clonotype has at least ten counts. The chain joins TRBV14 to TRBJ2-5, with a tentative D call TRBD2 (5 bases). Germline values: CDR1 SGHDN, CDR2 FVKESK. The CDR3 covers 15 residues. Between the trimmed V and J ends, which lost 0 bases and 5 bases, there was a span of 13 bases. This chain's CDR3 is CASSQEEEGSETQYF. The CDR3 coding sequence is TGTGCCAGCAGCCAAGAGGAGGAAGGGTCGGAGACCCAGTACTTC.

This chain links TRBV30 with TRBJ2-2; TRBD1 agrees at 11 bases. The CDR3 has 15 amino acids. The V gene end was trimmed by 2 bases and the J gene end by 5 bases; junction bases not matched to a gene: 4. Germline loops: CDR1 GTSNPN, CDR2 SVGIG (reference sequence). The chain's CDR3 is CAWSPGQGATGELFF. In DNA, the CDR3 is TGTGCCTGGAGTCCAGGACAGGGGGCTACCGGGGAGCTGTTTTTT.

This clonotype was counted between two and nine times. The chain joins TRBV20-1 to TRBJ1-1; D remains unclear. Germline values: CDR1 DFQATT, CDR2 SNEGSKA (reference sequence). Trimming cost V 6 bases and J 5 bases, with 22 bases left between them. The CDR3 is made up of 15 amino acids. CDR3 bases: TGCAGTGCCCTAAGCCCGCGAAAAGTGAGGACTGAAGCTTTCTTT. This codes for CSALSPRKVRTEAFF.

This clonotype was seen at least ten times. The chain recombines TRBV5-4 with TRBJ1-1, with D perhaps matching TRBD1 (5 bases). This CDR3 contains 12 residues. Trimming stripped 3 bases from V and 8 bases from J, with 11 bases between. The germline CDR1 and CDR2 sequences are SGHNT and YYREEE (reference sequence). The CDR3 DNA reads TGTGCCAGCAGCTGGGGGACGGACGAAGCTTTCTTT. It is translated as CASSWGTDEAFF. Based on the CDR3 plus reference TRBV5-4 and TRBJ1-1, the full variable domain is ETGVTQSPTHLIKTRGQQVTLRCSSQSGHNTVSWYQQALGQGPQFIFQYYREEENGRGNFPPRFSGLQFPNYSSELNVNALELDDSALYLCASSWGTDEAFFGQGTRLTVV.

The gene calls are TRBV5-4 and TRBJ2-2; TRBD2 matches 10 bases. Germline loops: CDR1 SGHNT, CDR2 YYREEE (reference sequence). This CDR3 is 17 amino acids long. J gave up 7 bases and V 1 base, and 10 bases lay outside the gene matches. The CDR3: CASSLSAGGRTGGELFF. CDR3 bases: TGTGCCAGCAGCTTGTCAGCGGGGGGGCGTACAGGCGGGGAGCTGTTTTTT. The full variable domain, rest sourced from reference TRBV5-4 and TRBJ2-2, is ETGVTQSPTHLIKTRGQQVTLRCSSQSGHNTVSWYQQALGQGPQFIFQYYREEENGRGNFPPRFSGLQFPNYSSELNVNALELDDSALYLCASSLSAGGRTGGELFFGEGSRLTVL.

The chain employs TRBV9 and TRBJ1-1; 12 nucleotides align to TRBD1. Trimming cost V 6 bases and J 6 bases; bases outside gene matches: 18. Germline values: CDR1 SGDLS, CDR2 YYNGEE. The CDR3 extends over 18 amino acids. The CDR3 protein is CASTRDPGTGGFVAEAFF. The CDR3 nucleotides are TGTGCCAGCACCCGCGACCCCGGGACAGGGGGCTTCGTCGCTGAAGCTTTCTTT.

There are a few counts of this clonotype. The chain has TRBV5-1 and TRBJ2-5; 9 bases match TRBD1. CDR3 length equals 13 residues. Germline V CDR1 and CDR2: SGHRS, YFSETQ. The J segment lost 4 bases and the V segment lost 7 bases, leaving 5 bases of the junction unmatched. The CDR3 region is CASCRTGVETQYF. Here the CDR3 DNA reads TGCGCCAGCTGTAGGACAGGGGTAGAGACCCAGTACTTC.

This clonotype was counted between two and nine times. CDR3: CASSLSGLAGANTGELFF. CDR3 nucleotides: TGTGCCAGCAGTTTATCAGGGCTAGCGGGCGCGAACACCGGGGAGCTGTTTTTT. The rearrangement uses TRBV27 and TRBJ2-2, with 8 nucleotides matching TRBD2. Trimming removed 0 bases from V and 0 bases from J; junction bases left unmatched: 6. The germline CDR1 and CDR2 sequences are MNHEY and SMNVEV (reference sequence). The CDR3 totals 18 residues.

CDR3 DNA sequence: TGCGCCAGCAGCTTCCAGGGACAGGGAGAAGATACGCAGTATTTT. This codes for CASSFQGQGEDTQYF. The J gene is TRBJ2-3, the V gene TRBV5-1, with TRBD1 matching 9 bases. Losses at the gene ends were 2 bases for V and 5 bases for J; bases not matched to a gene: 6. The CDR3 is made up of 15 amino acids. Germline CDR1 SGHRS, CDR2 YFSETQ.

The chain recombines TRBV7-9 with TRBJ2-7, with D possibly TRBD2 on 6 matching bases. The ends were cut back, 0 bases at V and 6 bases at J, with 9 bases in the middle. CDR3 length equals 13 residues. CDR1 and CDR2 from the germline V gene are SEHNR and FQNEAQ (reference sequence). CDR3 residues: CASSLAGEVEQYV. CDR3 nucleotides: TGTGCCAGCAGCTTAGCGGGGGAGGTCGAGCAGTACGTC.